This TCR beta chain was captured by sequencing in a study of metastatic and nonmetastatic thyroid tumors. Turning to the study itself: Samples came from malignant and benign thyroid patients, and repertoires were compared across blood and tumor or nodule tissue. Study-wide results and caveats: Reported TCR beta diversity, measured in blood and tumor, was significantly higher for malignant thyroid tumors than for benign nodules.

In this sample, this clone turned up a few times. Its antigen is currently unknown. This may come from a read error, since a much larger clone is one base off. In the source study's methods: Between-group CDR3 differences, defined by clinicopathological status, yielded a distant-metastasis classifier for papillary thyroid cancer. TCRdb redid the clone calls on the PCR reads using MiXCR. The V and J calls reflect TCRdb's pipeline rather than the authors' work. The sample records some 93,000 clones, about an eighth being singletons. Germline-derived CDR1 and CDR2 are MNHNS and SASEGT. CDR3 length: 15 amino acids. After removal of 7 bases from V and 5 bases from J, the junction contained 10 bases not matched to a gene. All patients were untreated before thyroid surgery.

The gene calls are TRBV6-1 and TRBJ2-5; 10 bases are shared with TRBD1. This TCR was recovered from a female donor with papillary thyroid cancer or a benign thyroid nodule (not recorded which). Some clones in this sample may be carry-over from other donors' samples. Sequenced sample: blood. As DNA, the CDR3 is TGTGCCAGCACCGCGGACAGGGGGGAGCGTGAGACCCAGTACTTC. Protein: CASTADRGERETQYF.